A selection of T cell receptor beta chains follows, all from one sample in a study of blood T cell repertoires in COVID-19. Here immunoSEQ multiplex PCR was the method, and the copy in TCRdb shows in-frame clones only, minus some. The sample includes more than 150,000 clones, more than 70% of them seen just once. What was sequenced was peripheral blood. The receptor source for this set is a woman aged 80 or over with active or convalescent COVID-19. CDR3s include the opening cysteine and the closing phenylalanine or tryptophan. Each record gives: V gene, D gene, J gene, clone size, CDR3 protein, CDR3 DNA. A D gene is named only where the DNA matches it firmly. Size tells how often a clone was seen (once, few, many) or the class of an expanded clone, and some rows leave it out.

v_call: TRBV2
d_call: -
j_call: TRBJ2-7
clone_size: once
cdr3_aa: CASSLTGTRNNEQYF
cdr3_nt: TGTGCCAGCAGTCTAACCGGGACACGGAACAACGAGCAGTACTTC

v_call: TRBV29-1
d_call: TRBD2
j_call: TRBJ2-1
clone_size: -
cdr3_aa: CSVEFEAGWASEQFF
cdr3_nt: TGCAGCGTTGAATTTGAAGCGGGATGGGCGTCTGAGCAGTTCTTC

v_call: TRBV7-4
d_call: TRBD1
j_call: TRBJ1-5
clone_size: -
cdr3_aa: CASSLKDRGLNQPQHF
cdr3_nt: TGTGCCAGCAGCTTAAAAGACAGGGGGCTAAATCAGCCCCAGCATTTT

v_call: TRBV5-1
d_call: TRBD1
j_call: TRBJ1-3
clone_size: once
cdr3_aa: CASSLGTGRGNTIYF
cdr3_nt: TGCGCCAGCAGCCTTGGGACAGGGAGGGGAAACACCATATATTTT

v_call: TRBV5-5
d_call: -
j_call: TRBJ1-1
clone_size: -
cdr3_aa: CASSNQGYRPEAFF
cdr3_nt: TGTGCCAGCAGCAATCAGGGGTATAGGCCTGAAGCTTTCTTT

v_call: TRBV7-2
d_call: -
j_call: TRBJ1-1
clone_size: -
cdr3_aa: CASSLFPYTEAFF
cdr3_nt: TGTGCCAGCAGCTTATTCCCTTATACTGAAGCTTTCTTT

v_call: TRBV6-6
d_call: TRBD1
j_call: TRBJ1-2
clone_size: -
cdr3_aa: CASSPGQAGYGYTF
cdr3_nt: TGTGCCAGCAGTCCGGGACAGGCCGGCTATGGCTACACCTTC

v_call: TRBV16
d_call: -
j_call: TRBJ2-2
clone_size: -
cdr3_aa: CASSQSPPFGGELFF
cdr3_nt: TGTGCCAGCAGCCAATCCCCCCCCTTCGGCGGGGAGCTGTTTTTT

v_call: TRBV3-1/TRBV3-2
d_call: TRBD1
j_call: TRBJ2-2
clone_size: -
cdr3_aa: CASSPYRDSSNTGELFF
cdr3_nt: TGTGCCAGCAGCCCATACCGGGACAGCTCGAACACCGGGGAGCTGTTTTTT

v_call: TRBV23-1
d_call: -
j_call: TRBJ1-5
clone_size: few
cdr3_aa: CAPKGHSNQPQHF
cdr3_nt: TGCGCCCCCAAGGGGCATTCTAATCAGCCCCAGCATTTT

v_call: TRBV19
d_call: TRBD1
j_call: TRBJ1-1
clone_size: -
cdr3_aa: CASSIELGQGRSMNTEAFF
cdr3_nt: TGTGCCAGTAGTATAGAATTGGGACAGGGACGCTCTATGAACACTGAAGCTTTCTTT

v_call: TRBV12-3/TRBV12-4
d_call: -
j_call: TRBJ2-2
clone_size: few
cdr3_aa: CASSEYLTGELFF
cdr3_nt: TGTGCCAGCAGTGAATACTTAACCGGGGAGCTGTTTTTT

v_call: TRBV28
d_call: TRBD2
j_call: TRBJ2-3
clone_size: -
cdr3_aa: CASKGLLAGGNTDTQYF
cdr3_nt: TGTGCCAGCAAAGGACTTCTAGCGGGGGGAAACACAGATACGCAGTATTTT

v_call: TRBV10-3
d_call: -
j_call: TRBJ1-4
clone_size: -
cdr3_aa: CAISESSSFGGPLGKLFF
cdr3_nt: TGTGCCATCAGTGAGTCTTCCTCTTTCGGGGGTCCCCTTGGAAAACTGTTTTTT

v_call: TRBV5-4
d_call: -
j_call: TRBJ2-7
clone_size: -
cdr3_aa: CASSLEAGETYEQYF
cdr3_nt: TGTGCCAGCAGCTTGGAGGCAGGGGAGACCTACGAGCAGTACTTC

v_call: TRBV18
d_call: -
j_call: TRBJ1-2
clone_size: -
cdr3_aa: CASSPVLGPQGYTF
cdr3_nt: TGTGCCAGCTCACCGGTCCTGGGGCCGCAGGGCTACACCTTC

v_call: TRBV27
d_call: TRBD2
j_call: TRBJ2-7
clone_size: -
cdr3_aa: CASSSRDGGTYEQYF
cdr3_nt: TGTGCCAGCAGTTCCCGGGACGGGGGGACCTACGAGCAGTACTTC

v_call: TRBV13
d_call: TRBD2
j_call: TRBJ2-2
clone_size: -
cdr3_aa: CASTAGVLVTGELFF
cdr3_nt: TGTGCCAGCACCGCGGGGGTCCTGGTCACCGGGGAGCTGTTTTTT

v_call: TRBV6-2/TRBV6-3
d_call: TRBD2
j_call: TRBJ2-3
clone_size: -
cdr3_aa: CASSRLAGRSFYF
cdr3_nt: TGTGCCAGCAGTCGCCTAGCGGGGCGCTCGTTTTATTTT

v_call: TRBV11-2
d_call: TRBD2
j_call: TRBJ2-7
clone_size: few
cdr3_aa: CASSSRLASEQYF
cdr3_nt: TGTGCCAGCAGCTCAAGACTAGCGAGCGAGCAGTACTTC

v_call: TRBV13
d_call: -
j_call: TRBJ2-2
clone_size: -
cdr3_aa: CASSPTGVTTGELFF
cdr3_nt: TGTGCCAGCAGCCCCACGGGGGTAACAACCGGGGAGCTGTTTTTT

v_call: TRBV6-1
d_call: -
j_call: TRBJ1-5
clone_size: -
cdr3_aa: CASSEVGRGLYSNQPQHF
cdr3_nt: TGTGCCAGCAGTGAAGTAGGCAGGGGCCTGTATAGCAATCAGCCCCAGCATTTT

v_call: TRBV24-1
d_call: -
j_call: TRBJ2-5
clone_size: -
cdr3_aa: CATSVGTHYQETQYF
cdr3_nt: TGTGCCACCAGTGTAGGGACACACTACCAAGAGACCCAGTACTTC

v_call: TRBV6-1
d_call: -
j_call: TRBJ2-1
clone_size: -
cdr3_aa: CASGPLISYNEQFF
cdr3_nt: TGTGCCAGCGGGCCTTTAATATCCTACAATGAGCAGTTCTTC

v_call: TRBV5-4
d_call: TRBD2
j_call: TRBJ2-5
clone_size: once
cdr3_aa: CASSLDGSGGARETQYF
cdr3_nt: TGTGCCAGCAGCTTGGACGGTAGCGGGGGGGCCAGGGAGACCCAGTACTTC

v_call: TRBV28
d_call: TRBD1
j_call: TRBJ1-1
clone_size: -
cdr3_aa: CASIPLGQVNTEAFF
cdr3_nt: TGTGCCAGCATCCCCCTAGGACAGGTGAACACTGAAGCTTTCTTT

v_call: TRBV2
d_call: -
j_call: TRBJ1-2
clone_size: once
cdr3_aa: CASSEYPEGGGYTF
cdr3_nt: TGTGCCAGCAGTGAATACCCCGAGGGTGGTGGCTACACCTTC

v_call: TRBV4-2
d_call: TRBD2
j_call: TRBJ2-7
clone_size: -
cdr3_aa: CASSQVGTSGSYEQYF
cdr3_nt: TGTGCCAGCAGCCAAGTTGGGACTAGCGGTTCCTACGAGCAGTACTTC

v_call: TRBV10-3
d_call: TRBD1
j_call: TRBJ1-1
clone_size: -
cdr3_aa: CAIRQGVDTEAFF
cdr3_nt: TGTGCCATTCGACAGGGGGTCGACACTGAAGCTTTCTTT

v_call: TRBV2
d_call: TRBD1
j_call: TRBJ1-2
clone_size: once
cdr3_aa: CASSDQGVGYGYTF
cdr3_nt: TGTGCCAGCAGCGATCAGGGGGTAGGGTATGGCTACACCTTC

v_call: TRBV6-1
d_call: -
j_call: TRBJ2-5
clone_size: few
cdr3_aa: CASSEDRYQETQYF
cdr3_nt: TGTGCCAGCAGTGAAGACAGGTACCAAGAGACCCAGTACTTC

v_call: TRBV7-2
d_call: TRBD1
j_call: TRBJ1-1
clone_size: -
cdr3_aa: CASSLSGRDRGTEAFF
cdr3_nt: TGTGCCAGCAGCTTAAGTGGACGGGACAGGGGGACTGAAGCTTTCTTT

v_call: TRBV10-3
d_call: -
j_call: TRBJ2-7
clone_size: -
cdr3_aa: CAVGQTYEQYF
cdr3_nt: TGTGCCGTCGGACAGACCTACGAGCAGTACTTC

v_call: TRBV28
d_call: -
j_call: TRBJ2-2
clone_size: -
cdr3_aa: CASTSPGHGELFF
cdr3_nt: TGTGCCAGCACCAGCCCAGGGCACGGGGAGCTGTTTTTT

v_call: TRBV10-2
d_call: -
j_call: TRBJ2-2
clone_size: -
cdr3_aa: CASRAGTNTGELFF
cdr3_nt: TGCGCCAGCAGGGCGGGGACGAACACCGGGGAGCTGTTTTTT

v_call: TRBV6-6
d_call: TRBD1
j_call: TRBJ2-7
clone_size: -
cdr3_aa: CASSYLGQGHEQYF
cdr3_nt: TGTGCCAGCAGTTACTTAGGACAGGGGCACGAGCAGTACTTC

v_call: TRBV19
d_call: TRBD1
j_call: TRBJ1-5
clone_size: -
cdr3_aa: CASSIEAAGGVQPQHF
cdr3_nt: TGTGCCAGTAGTATAGAAGCGGCAGGGGGCGTACAGCCCCAGCATTTT

v_call: TRBV28
d_call: -
j_call: TRBJ1-3
clone_size: -
cdr3_aa: CASTRGSSGNTIYF
cdr3_nt: TGTGCCAGCACTAGGGGCAGCTCTGGAAACACCATATATTTT

v_call: TRBV5-1
d_call: TRBD1
j_call: TRBJ1-6
clone_size: -
cdr3_aa: CASSLNRGYQNSPLHF
cdr3_nt: TGCGCCAGCAGCCTGAACAGGGGGTACCAGAATTCACCCCTCCACTTT

v_call: TRBV5-1
d_call: -
j_call: TRBJ2-7
clone_size: -
cdr3_aa: CASSLPNSYEQYF
cdr3_nt: TGCGCCAGCAGCTTGCCCAACTCCTACGAGCAGTACTTC

v_call: TRBV15
d_call: TRBD1
j_call: TRBJ1-2
clone_size: -
cdr3_aa: CATSRDKQGKEGYTF
cdr3_nt: TGTGCCACCAGCAGAGATAAACAGGGGAAGGAGGGCTACACCTTC

v_call: TRBV6-5
d_call: -
j_call: TRBJ2-7
clone_size: -
cdr3_aa: CASRGQGIPYEQYF
cdr3_nt: TGTGCCAGCAGAGGGCAGGGGATACCCTACGAGCAGTACTTC

v_call: TRBV19
d_call: TRBD1
j_call: TRBJ1-6
clone_size: -
cdr3_aa: CASSRTGIMSPLHF
cdr3_nt: TGTGCCAGTAGTAGGACAGGGATTATGTCACCCCTCCACTTT

v_call: TRBV6-2/TRBV6-3
d_call: TRBD2
j_call: TRBJ2-1
clone_size: once
cdr3_aa: CASSRDAGGQNEQFF
cdr3_nt: TGTGCCAGCAGTAGAGATGCGGGGGGGCAGAATGAGCAGTTCTTC

v_call: TRBV5-1
d_call: TRBD1
j_call: TRBJ2-5
clone_size: -
cdr3_aa: CASSYPGQGETQYF
cdr3_nt: TGCGCCAGCAGCTACCCGGGACAGGGAGAGACCCAGTACTTC

v_call: TRBV5-1
d_call: TRBD1
j_call: TRBJ1-2
clone_size: -
cdr3_aa: CASSPGTEFVGGYTF
cdr3_nt: TGCGCCAGCAGCCCGGGGACAGAGTTCGTTGGTGGCTACACCTTC

v_call: TRBV18
d_call: -
j_call: TRBJ1-1
clone_size: -
cdr3_aa: CASSPRSDPWAFF
cdr3_nt: TGTGCCAGCTCACCTAGAAGCGACCCCTGGGCTTTCTTT

v_call: TRBV5-6
d_call: TRBD1
j_call: TRBJ2-7
clone_size: -
cdr3_aa: CASSSKHRGSSYEQYF
cdr3_nt: TGTGCCAGCAGCAGTAAACACAGGGGATCCTCCTACGAGCAGTACTTC

v_call: TRBV5-1
d_call: -
j_call: TRBJ1-1
clone_size: -
cdr3_aa: CASSLAIGTSRGIEAFF
cdr3_nt: TGCGCCAGCAGCTTGGCCATCGGGACCTCCCGGGGGATTGAAGCTTTCTTT

v_call: TRBV7-9
d_call: TRBD2
j_call: TRBJ2-3
clone_size: few
cdr3_aa: CASSFSSGGDTQYF
cdr3_nt: TGTGCCAGCAGCTTTAGTAGCGGGGGCGATACGCAGTATTTT

v_call: TRBV18
d_call: -
j_call: TRBJ1-1
clone_size: -
cdr3_aa: CASSPYQGSNTEAFF
cdr3_nt: TGTGCCAGCTCACCATATCAGGGTTCGAACACTGAAGCTTTCTTT